The 9 T cell receptor beta chains listed next were all sequenced from one sample in a study of blood T cell repertoires in COVID-19. The data were produced by immunoSEQ multiplex PCR, yet TCRdb's version contains in-frame clones alone and is incomplete. Among tens of thousands of clones listed, about 90% were seen once. Sequencing was performed on peripheral blood. These receptor sequences come from a human donor in a cohort sampled during active COVID-19.

V is TRBV2 and J is TRBJ2-7, with D maybe TRBD2 (5 bases). The CDR3 spans 17 residues. The germline V gene encodes CDR1 SNHLY and CDR2 FYNNEI. Trimming removed 3 bases from V and 9 bases from J, with 27 bases in between. This CDR3 reads CASSDQLSYQETTVQYF. CDR3 in DNA: TGTGCCAGCAGTGACCAGCTATCCTATCAAGAGACTACGGTGCAGTACTTC. The full variable domain, in which reference TRBV2 and TRBJ2-7 provide the parts outside the CDR3, is EPEVTQTPSHQVTQMGQEVILRCVPISNHLYFYWYRQILGQKVEFLVSFYNNEISEKSEIFDDQFSVERPDGSNFTLKIRSTKLEDSAMYFCASSDQLSYQETTVQYFGPGTRLTVT.

The CDR3 coding sequence is TGTGCCAGCAGCTTAGGGCAGAGGAGCTCCTATAATTCACCCCTCCACTTT. Translation gives CASSLGQRSSYNSPLHF. The chain has TRBV11-2 and TRBJ1-6; no clear D. The CDR3 loop spans 17 amino acids. V dropped 1 base and J dropped 0 bases, with 10 bases sitting between them. Germline V CDR1 and CDR2: SGHAT, FQNNGV.

The chain has TRBV6-1 and TRBJ2-3; 9 positions match TRBD1. The germline V gene encodes CDR1 MNHNS and CDR2 SASEGT. The CDR3 has 12 residues. The V and J ends lost 1 base and 11 bases, in that order; junction bases with no gene match: 1. The CDR3 loop is CASSEEGQGQYF. The CDR3, as DNA: TGTGCCAGCAGTGAAGAGGGACAGGGGCAGTATTTT.

The chain employs TRBV7-9 and TRBJ1-2, with a possible D match to TRBD1 (5 bases). V gave up 4 bases and J gave up 13 bases, with 13 bases separating them. The CDR3 contains 11 residues. In germline, CDR1 is SEHNR, CDR2 FQNEAQ (reference sequence). CDR3 residues: CASSSDSTFTF. The CDR3 DNA sequence: TGTGCCAGCAGCTCCGACAGCACCTTCACCTTC.

This clone was picked up one time. The rearrangement joins TRBV2 to TRBJ1-1; weak D call: TRBD1 (6 bases). This CDR3 is built from 15 residues. Trimming cost V 4 bases and J 1 base, with 13 bases left between them. Germline V CDR1 and CDR2: SNHLY, FYNNEI. Here the CDR3 reads CASSGEWTENTEAFF. In DNA form, the CDR3 reads TGTGCCAGCAGTGGAGAATGGACAGAGAACACTGAAGCTTTCTTT.

The chain is built from TRBV5-1 and TRBJ1-1, with D possibly TRBD1 on 6 matching bases. V was cut by 0 bases and J by 3 bases, with 12 bases left in between. The CDR3 runs 15 residues. Germline CDR1 SGHRS, CDR2 YFSETQ. For the CDR3, the DNA is TGCGCCAGCAGCTTGGAGCCGACAGGATACACTGAAGCTTTCTTT. This encodes CASSLEPTGYTEAFF. Together with reference TRBV5-1 and TRBJ1-1, the CDR3 gives the full variable domain: KAGVTQTPRYLIKTRGQQVTLSCSPISGHRSVSWYQQTPGQGLQFLFEYFSETQRNKGNFPGRFSGRQFSNSRSEMNVSTLELGDSALYLCASSLEPTGYTEAFFGQGTRLTVV.

The chain has TRBV5-1 and TRBJ1-2; D ambiguous. This CDR3 comprises 16 residues. The germline V and J ends were trimmed by 1 base and 1 base, with 14 bases remaining between them. Germline V gene lookup returns CDR1 SGHRS and CDR2 YFSETQ. CDR3 region: CASSLPPRTFNYGYTF. The CDR3, as DNA: TGCGCCAGCAGCTTGCCTCCGCGAACCTTTAACTATGGCTACACCTTC.

The chain has TRBV3-1 (or the pseudogene TRBV3-2) and TRBJ1-5, with D perhaps TRBD1 (5 bases). V dropped 0 bases and J dropped 4 bases, with 10 bases sitting between them. CDR1 is LGHDT and CDR2 is YNNKEL in the germline V gene (reference sequence). This CDR3 has 15 amino acids. The CDR3: CASSQDQGPNQPQHF. Written as DNA, the CDR3 is TGTGCCAGCAGCCAAGATCAGGGCCCAAATCAGCCCCAGCATTTT.

The chain recombines TRBV7-2 with TRBJ1-2; D is possibly TRBD1 (6 bases). The V gene lost 2 bases and the J gene lost 4 bases, with 17 bases spanning the gap. Germline V CDR1 and CDR2: SGHTA, FQGNSA. The CDR3 contains 16 residues. CDR3 loop: CASSLIPGAPSYGYTF. Written as DNA, the CDR3 is TGTGCCAGCAGCTTAATCCCAGGGGCCCCTTCCTATGGCTACACCTTC.